A selection of T cell receptor beta chains follows, all from one sample in a study of OX40 agonist ivuxolimab in advanced cancers. Clones were sequenced by immunoSEQ multiplex PCR, and TCRdb holds only the in-frame ones, with some missing. The repertoire holds 69,000 or so clones, more than 75% seen once, with 5% in the top ten. The sequencing here drew on CD4+ or CD8+ T cells sorted from blood, taken in a trial of the OX40 agonist ivuxolimab. Source of these receptors: an adult with an advanced solid tumor such as melanoma, head and neck, liver or kidney cancer. CDR3s include the opening cysteine and the closing phenylalanine or tryptophan. Fields, in order: V gene, clone size, J gene, D gene, CDR3 DNA, CDR3 protein. The D gene is left open where the match is weak. A clone size is listed for some rows: how often the clone was seen (once, few, many), or a class if it is expanded.

v_gene: TRBV5-1; abundance: once; j_gene: TRBJ2-1; d_gene: TRBD2; CDR3nt: TGCGCCAGCAGCTTTGGGACTAGCGGGAGAAGCTCCTACAATGAGCAGTTCTTC; CDR3aa: CASSFGTSGRSSYNEQFF
v_gene: TRBV6-1; abundance: NA; j_gene: TRBJ1-3; d_gene: NA; CDR3nt: TGTGCCAGCAGTGAAGGACAGGCGGCTAACACCATATATTTT; CDR3aa: CASSEGQAANTIYF
v_gene: TRBV4-2; abundance: NA; j_gene: TRBJ2-2; d_gene: NA; CDR3nt: TGTGCCAGCAGCCAAGAGGGAGCGAACACCGGGGAGCTGTTTTTT; CDR3aa: CASSQEGANTGELFF
v_gene: TRBV4-3; abundance: NA; j_gene: TRBJ2-7; d_gene: TRBD2; CDR3nt: TGCGCCAGCAGCCAAGATGGCGGGGGCTACGAGCAGTACTTC; CDR3aa: CASSQDGGGYEQYF
v_gene: TRBV28; abundance: NA; j_gene: TRBJ2-5; d_gene: NA; CDR3nt: TGTGCCAGCAGTTTAGTGTCACGGGAGACCCAGTACTTC; CDR3aa: CASSLVSRETQYF
v_gene: TRBV5-4; abundance: NA; j_gene: TRBJ2-7; d_gene: TRBD1; CDR3nt: TGTGCCAGCAGCCGGGACAGGGGCTACGAGCAGTACTTC; CDR3aa: CASSRDRGYEQYF
v_gene: TRBV5-4; abundance: once; j_gene: TRBJ2-7; d_gene: NA; CDR3nt: TGTGCCAGCAGCTACGACGTAGCGCGCTACGAGCAGTACTTC; CDR3aa: CASSYDVARYEQYF
v_gene: TRBV19; abundance: NA; j_gene: TRBJ1-1; d_gene: NA; CDR3nt: TGTGCCAGTAGTATTCAGGGCGGGCGTGCTGAAGCTTTCTTT; CDR3aa: CASSIQGGRAEAFF
v_gene: TRBV6-1; abundance: once; j_gene: TRBJ1-3; d_gene: TRBD1; CDR3nt: TGTGCCAGCAGCCTGGACAGGGAAAGGTACACCATATATTTT; CDR3aa: CASSLDRERYTIYF
v_gene: TRBV20-1; abundance: NA; j_gene: TRBJ1-2; d_gene: NA; CDR3nt: TGCAGTGCTACAGGGAACTATGGCTACACCTTC; CDR3aa: CSATGNYGYTF
v_gene: TRBV28; abundance: NA; j_gene: TRBJ2-7; d_gene: NA; CDR3nt: TGTGCCAGCAATACCCCGGCGGGAACAGGGTCCTACGAGCAGTACTTC; CDR3aa: CASNTPAGTGSYEQYF
v_gene: TRBV5-1; abundance: NA; j_gene: TRBJ2-7; d_gene: NA; CDR3nt: TGCGCCAGCAGCCCCTCGTTAGGGGCCTCCTACGAGCAGTACTTC; CDR3aa: CASSPSLGASYEQYF
v_gene: TRBV11-2; abundance: NA; j_gene: TRBJ2-2; d_gene: NA; CDR3nt: TGTGCCAGCAGCTTCCGGCCGGGAGCGGCGAACACCGGGGAGCTGTTTTTT; CDR3aa: CASSFRPGAANTGELFF
v_gene: TRBV4-3; abundance: many; j_gene: TRBJ2-1; d_gene: TRBD2; CDR3nt: TGCGCCAGCAGCCCCCGAGCGGGGGGCTCCTACAATGAGCAGTTCTTC; CDR3aa: CASSPRAGGSYNEQFF